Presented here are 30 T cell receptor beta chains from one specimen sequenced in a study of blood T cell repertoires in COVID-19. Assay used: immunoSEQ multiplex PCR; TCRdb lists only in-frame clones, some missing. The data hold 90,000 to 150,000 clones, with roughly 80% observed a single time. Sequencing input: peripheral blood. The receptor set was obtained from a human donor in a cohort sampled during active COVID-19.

The CDR3 nucleotides read TGTGCCAGCAGCGCCGGGAGGGGAGATCAAGAGACCCAGTACTTC. As protein: CASSAGRGDQETQYF. The rearrangement uses TRBV9 and TRBJ2-5; 8 bases match TRBD2. Germline V gene sequence: CDR1 SGDLS, CDR2 YYNGEE. V lost 3 bases to trimming and J lost 2 bases; unmatched junction nucleotides: 6. The CDR3 totals 15 residues.

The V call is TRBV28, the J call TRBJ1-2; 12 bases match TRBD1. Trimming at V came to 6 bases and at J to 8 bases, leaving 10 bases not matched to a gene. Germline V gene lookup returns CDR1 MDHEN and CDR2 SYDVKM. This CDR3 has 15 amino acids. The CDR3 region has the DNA TGTGCCAGCAGCCGCCGGGACAGGGGGCTTTGGGGCTACACCTTC. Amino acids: CASSRRDRGLWGYTF.

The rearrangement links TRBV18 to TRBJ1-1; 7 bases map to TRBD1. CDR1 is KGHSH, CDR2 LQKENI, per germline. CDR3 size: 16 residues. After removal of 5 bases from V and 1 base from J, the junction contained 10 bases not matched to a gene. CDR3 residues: CASSYTGVMWNTEAFF. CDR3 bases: TGTGCCAGCTCATATACAGGGGTCATGTGGAACACTGAAGCTTTCTTT.

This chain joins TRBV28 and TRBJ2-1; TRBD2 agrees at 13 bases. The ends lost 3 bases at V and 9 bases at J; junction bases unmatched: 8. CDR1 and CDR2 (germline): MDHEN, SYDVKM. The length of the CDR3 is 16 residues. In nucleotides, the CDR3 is TGTGCCAGCAGTTTCCAGCCGGGACTAGCGGGACCTGAGCAGTTCTTC. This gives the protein CASSFQPGLAGPEQFF.

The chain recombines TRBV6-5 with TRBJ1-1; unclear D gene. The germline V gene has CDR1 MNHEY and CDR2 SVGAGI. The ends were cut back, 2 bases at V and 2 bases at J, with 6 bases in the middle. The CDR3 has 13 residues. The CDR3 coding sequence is TGTGCCAGCAGTTACACTAGTAACACTGAAGCTTTCTTT. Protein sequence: CASSYTSNTEAFF.

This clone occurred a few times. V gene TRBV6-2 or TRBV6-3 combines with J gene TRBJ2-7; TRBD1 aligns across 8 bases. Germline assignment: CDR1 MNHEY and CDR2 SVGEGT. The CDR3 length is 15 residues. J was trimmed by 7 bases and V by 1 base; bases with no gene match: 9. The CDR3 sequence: CASSYFGQGVGEQYF. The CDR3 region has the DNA TGTGCCAGCAGTTACTTCGGACAGGGAGTGGGTGAGCAGTACTTC.

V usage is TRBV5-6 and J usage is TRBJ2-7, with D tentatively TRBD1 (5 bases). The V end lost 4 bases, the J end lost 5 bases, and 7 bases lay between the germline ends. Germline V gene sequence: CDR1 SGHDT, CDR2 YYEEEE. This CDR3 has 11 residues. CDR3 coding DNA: TGTGCCAGCAGCGGCAGGGACGAGCAGTACTTC. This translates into CASSGRDEQYF. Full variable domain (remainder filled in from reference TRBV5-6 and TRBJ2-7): DAGVTQSPTHLIKTRGQQVTLRCSPKSGHDTVSWYQQALGQGPQFIFQYYEEEERQRGNFPDRFSGHQFPNYSSELNVNALLLGDSALYLCASSGRDEQYFGPGTRLTVT.

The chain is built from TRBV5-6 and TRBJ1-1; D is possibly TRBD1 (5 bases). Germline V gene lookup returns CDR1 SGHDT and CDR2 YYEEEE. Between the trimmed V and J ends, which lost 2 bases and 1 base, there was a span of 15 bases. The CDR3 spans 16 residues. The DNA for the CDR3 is TGTGCCAGCAGCTTTCGTTTAGGGCAGGGGAACACTGAAGCTTTCTTT. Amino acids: CASSFRLGQGNTEAFF.

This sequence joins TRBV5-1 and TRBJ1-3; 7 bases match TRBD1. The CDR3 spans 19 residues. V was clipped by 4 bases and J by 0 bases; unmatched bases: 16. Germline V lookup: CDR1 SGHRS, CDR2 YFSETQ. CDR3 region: CASSPRGRIGGASGNTIYF. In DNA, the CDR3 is TGCGCCAGCAGCCCCAGGGGGAGGATTGGGGGAGCCTCTGGAAACACCATATATTTT.

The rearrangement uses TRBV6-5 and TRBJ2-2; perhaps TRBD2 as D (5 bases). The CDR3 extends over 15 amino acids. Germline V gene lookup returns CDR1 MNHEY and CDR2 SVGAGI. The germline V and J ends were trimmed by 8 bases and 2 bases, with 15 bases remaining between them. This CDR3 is CASSGLAANTGELFF. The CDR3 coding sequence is TGTGCCAGCTCAGGACTCGCGGCTAACACCGGGGAGCTGTTTTTT.

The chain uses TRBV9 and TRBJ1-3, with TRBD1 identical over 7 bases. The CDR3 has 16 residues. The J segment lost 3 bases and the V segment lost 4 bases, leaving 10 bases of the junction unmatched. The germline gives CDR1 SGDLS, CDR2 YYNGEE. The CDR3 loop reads CASSRDRQGVGNTIYF. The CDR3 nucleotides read TGTGCCAGCAGCAGAGATAGACAGGGTGTTGGAAACACCATATATTTT.

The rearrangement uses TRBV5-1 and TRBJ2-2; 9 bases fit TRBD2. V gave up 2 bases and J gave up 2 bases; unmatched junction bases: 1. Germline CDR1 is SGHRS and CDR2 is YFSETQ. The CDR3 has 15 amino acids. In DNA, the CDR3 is TGCGCCAGCAGCTTTAGCGGGGGAAACACCGGGGAGCTGTTTTTT. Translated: CASSFSGGNTGELFF.

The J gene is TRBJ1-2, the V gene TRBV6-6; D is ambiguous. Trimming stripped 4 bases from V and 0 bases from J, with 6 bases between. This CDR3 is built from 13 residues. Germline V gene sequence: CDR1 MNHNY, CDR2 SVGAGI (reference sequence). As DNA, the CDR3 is TGTGCCAGCAGTTCTACAGCTAACTATGGCTACACCTTC. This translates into CASSSTANYGYTF.

CDR3 in DNA: TGTGCCAGTAGTCGGGGAAGAAGTTCAACTGAAGCTTTCTTT. Its translation is CASSRGRSSTEAFF. The genes are TRBV19 and TRBJ1-1; no reliable D call. Looked up from germline, CDR1 is LNHDA and CDR2 is SQIVND (reference sequence). This CDR3 region has 14 residues. With 5 bases removed from V and 5 bases from J, the gap between germline ends came to 15 bases.

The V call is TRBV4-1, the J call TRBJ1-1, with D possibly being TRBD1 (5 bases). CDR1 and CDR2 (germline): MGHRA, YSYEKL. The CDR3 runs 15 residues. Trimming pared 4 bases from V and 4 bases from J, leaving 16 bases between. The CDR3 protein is CASSPGDSLSTEAFF. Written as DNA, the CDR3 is TGCGCCAGCAGCCCGGGGGACTCCCTTAGCACTGAAGCTTTCTTT.

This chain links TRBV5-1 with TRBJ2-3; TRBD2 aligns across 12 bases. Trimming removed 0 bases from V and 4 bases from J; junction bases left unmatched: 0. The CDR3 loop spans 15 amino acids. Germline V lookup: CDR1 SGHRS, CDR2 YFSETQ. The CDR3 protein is CASSLGLAGADTQYF. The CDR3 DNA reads TGCGCCAGCAGCTTGGGACTAGCGGGGGCAGATACGCAGTATTTT.

The CDR3 here is CASSPTERGRGEQYF. Written as DNA, the CDR3 is TGTGCCAGCAGCCCCACCGAGAGGGGGCGGGGCGAGCAGTACTTC. The chain couples TRBV7-9 to TRBJ2-7; a possible D gene is TRBD1 (7 bases). The germline V gene encodes CDR1 SEHNR and CDR2 FQNEAQ (reference sequence). There are 15 residues in the CDR3. V was trimmed by 5 bases and J by 6 bases, leaving 20 bases between them.

The CDR3 sequence: CATSDSWGLADEQFF. CDR3 coding DNA: TGTGCCACCAGTGATTCCTGGGGACTAGCTGATGAGCAGTTCTTC. V usage is TRBV24-1 and J usage is TRBJ2-1, with 9 bases aligning to TRBD2. The length of the CDR3 is 15 residues. V gave up 2 bases and J gave up 8 bases; unmatched junction bases: 6. Germline V gene sequence: CDR1 KGHDR, CDR2 SFDVKD.

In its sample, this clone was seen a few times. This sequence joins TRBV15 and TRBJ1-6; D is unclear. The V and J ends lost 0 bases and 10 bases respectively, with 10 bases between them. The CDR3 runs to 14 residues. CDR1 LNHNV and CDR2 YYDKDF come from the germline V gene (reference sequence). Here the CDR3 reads CATSREVQTSPLHF. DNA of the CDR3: TGTGCCACCAGCAGAGAGGTACAGACCTCACCCCTCCACTTT.

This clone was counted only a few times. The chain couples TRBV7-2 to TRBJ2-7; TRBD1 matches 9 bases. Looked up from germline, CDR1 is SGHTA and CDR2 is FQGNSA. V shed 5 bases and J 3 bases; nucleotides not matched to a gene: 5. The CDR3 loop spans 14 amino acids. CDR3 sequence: CASSPDRGFYEQYF. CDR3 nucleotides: TGTGCCAGCAGCCCGGACAGGGGATTCTACGAGCAGTACTTC.

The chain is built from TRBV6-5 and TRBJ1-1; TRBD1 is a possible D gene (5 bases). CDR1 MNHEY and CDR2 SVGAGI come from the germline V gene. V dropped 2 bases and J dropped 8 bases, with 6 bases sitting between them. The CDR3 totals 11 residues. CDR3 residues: CASSYNREAFF. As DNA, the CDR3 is TGTGCCAGCAGTTACAACAGGGAAGCTTTCTTT.

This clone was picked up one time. The CDR3 region is CASSQGPAVTDTQYF. CDR3 sequence (DNA): TGTGCCAGCAGCCAAGGACCAGCGGTGACAGATACGCAGTATTTT. The rearrangement uses TRBV14 and TRBJ2-3, with D perhaps TRBD2 (5 bases). Germline V lookup: CDR1 SGHDN, CDR2 FVKESK. The CDR3 totals 15 residues. Between the trimmed V and J ends, which lost 1 base and 3 bases, there was a span of 11 bases.

The CDR3 DNA sequence: TGTGCCAGCAGTCGGGGTTTTGTCAAAGAGACCCAGTACTTC. It translates to CASSRGFVKETQYF. The V and J genes are TRBV6-5 and TRBJ2-5, with D maybe TRBD2 (5 bases). The CDR3 is 14 amino acids. Germline V lookup: CDR1 MNHEY, CDR2 SVGAGI. Trimming left V 5 bases short and J 3 bases short, with 13 bases between.

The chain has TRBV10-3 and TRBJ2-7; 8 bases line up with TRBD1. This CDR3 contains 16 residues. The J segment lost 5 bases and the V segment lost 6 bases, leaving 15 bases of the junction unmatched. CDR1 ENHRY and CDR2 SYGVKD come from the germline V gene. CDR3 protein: CAIRSSPGQGPDEQYF. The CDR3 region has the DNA TGTGCCATCAGATCCTCCCCCGGACAGGGTCCCGACGAGCAGTACTTC.

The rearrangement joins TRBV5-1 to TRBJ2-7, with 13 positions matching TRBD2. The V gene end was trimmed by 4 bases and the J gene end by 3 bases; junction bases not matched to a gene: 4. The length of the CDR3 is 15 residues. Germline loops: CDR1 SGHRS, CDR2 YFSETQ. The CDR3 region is CASSLGLAGNYEQYF. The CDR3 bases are TGCGCCAGCAGCCTGGGACTAGCGGGGAACTACGAGCAGTACTTC.

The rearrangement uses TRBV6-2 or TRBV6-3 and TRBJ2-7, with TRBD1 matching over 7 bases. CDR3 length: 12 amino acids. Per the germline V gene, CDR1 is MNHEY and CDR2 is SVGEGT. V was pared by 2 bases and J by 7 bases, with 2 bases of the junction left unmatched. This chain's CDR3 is CASSYRGPEQYF. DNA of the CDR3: TGTGCCAGCAGTTACAGGGGGCCTGAGCAGTACTTC.

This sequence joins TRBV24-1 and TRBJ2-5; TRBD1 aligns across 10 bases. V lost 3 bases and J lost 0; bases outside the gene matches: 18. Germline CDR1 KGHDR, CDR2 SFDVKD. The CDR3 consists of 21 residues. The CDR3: CATSDPKDRGRASGYQETQYF. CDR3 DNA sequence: TGTGCCACCAGTGATCCGAAAGACAGGGGGCGAGCTAGCGGGTACCAAGAGACCCAGTACTTC.

The CDR3 sequence is CASSDRDGSRGLSGELFF. CDR3 sequence (DNA): TGTGCCAGCAGTGACCGGGATGGTTCCAGGGGGCTTAGCGGGGAGCTGTTTTTT. The rearrangement joins TRBV25-1 to TRBJ2-2; 8 nucleotides agree with TRBD1. Losses at the gene ends were 3 bases for V and 7 bases for J; bases not matched to a gene: 16. Per the germline V gene, CDR1 is MGHDK and CDR2 is SYGVNS. The CDR3 consists of 18 residues.

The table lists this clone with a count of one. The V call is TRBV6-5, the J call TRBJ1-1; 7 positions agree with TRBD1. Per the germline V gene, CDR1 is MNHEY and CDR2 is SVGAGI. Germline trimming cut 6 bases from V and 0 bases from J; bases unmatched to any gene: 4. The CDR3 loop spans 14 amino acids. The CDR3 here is CASSPDRLNTEAFF. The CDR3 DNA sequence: TGTGCCAGCAGCCCGGACAGGCTGAACACTGAAGCTTTCTTT.

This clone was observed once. In DNA form, the CDR3 reads TGCGCCAGCAGCTTCGGGACCCCGGGACAGGGCCGCACCGGGGAGCTGTTTTTT. Translated, it gives CASSFGTPGQGRTGELFF. The genes are TRBV5-1 and TRBJ2-2, with TRBD1 matching over 9 bases. This CDR3 spans 18 amino acids. Germline V CDR1 and CDR2: SGHRS, YFSETQ. V dropped 2 bases and J dropped 4; count of bases not matched to a gene: 12.